The present TCR beta chain was sequenced within a study of shared clonotypes between healthy human individuals. The method was immunoSEQ multiplex PCR; TCRdb's version includes in-frame clones alone and lacks a portion of them. The sample holds about 1.5 million clones, 95% to 99% seen once. The CDR3 spans 16 residues. The germline V and J ends were trimmed by 0 bases and 0 bases, with 9 bases remaining between them. CDR1 and CDR2 from the germline V gene are MNHEY and SVGAGI. The source of this sequence is a man between 25 and 39 years old in good health. Sequenced material: naive CD4+ T cells sorted from blood. Described subset: CD45RA+ positively selected. The rearrangement links TRBV6-5 to TRBJ2-1, with D perhaps matching TRBD2 (6 bases). The CDR3 loop reads CASSYSRGSSYNEQFF. The CDR3 DNA reads TGTGCCAGCAGTTACTCGCGGGGAAGCTCCTACAATGAGCAGTTCTTC.